A selection of T cell receptor beta chains follows, all from one sample in a study of T-cell reconstitution after alpha-beta-depleted transplantation in children. Each CDR3 protein gets one entry after TCRdb re-called the PCR reads with MiXCR. The repertoire holds 45,000 to 55,000 distinct CDR3 sequences, with 5.5% to 7.5% as singletons. Sequencing used PBMCs, mostly from graft donor cells, obtained 60 days after TCRalphabeta/CD19-depleted stem cell transplant. All receptors come from a female patient between 2 and 15 years old who had a stem cell transplant for aplastic anemia, so the T cells may come from the graft donor. The CDR3 runs from the conserved cysteine through the conserved F or W. Each record gives: clone size, CDR3 length, D gene, J gene, V gene, CDR3 protein, CDR3 DNA. A D gene is named only where the DNA matches it firmly. Rows may omit the clone size; those that give it use once, few, many or a size class.

>many|15|TRBD1|TRBJ2-7|TRBV20-1
CSARDPGQGDYEQYF
TGCAGTGCTAGAGACCCGGGACAGGGGGATTACGAGCAGTACTTC
>many|13|TRBD2|TRBJ2-2|TRBV29-1
CSDRLAGAGELFF
TGCAGCGACCGACTAGCGGGAGCCGGGGAGCTGTTTTTT
>many|13|NA|TRBJ2-1|TRBV4-1
CASSLTRGNEQFF
TGCGCCAGCAGCCTAACTCGGGGGAATGAGCAGTTCTTC
>once|15|TRBD2|TRBJ2-3|TRBV2
CASTEGLAATDTQYF
TGTGCCAGCACCGAAGGGCTAGCGGCGACAGATACGCAGTATTTT
>many|14|TRBD2|TRBJ2-1|TRBV20-1
CSARALAGVNEQFF
TGCAGTGCTAGAGCACTAGCGGGAGTTAACGAGCAGTTCTTC
>NA|14|TRBD1|TRBJ1-3|TRBV6-5
CASSYGTAGNTIYF
TGTGCCAGCAGTTACGGGACAGCTGGAAACACCATATATTTT
>many|13|NA|TRBJ2-3|TRBV18
CASSPPPTDTQYF
TGTGCCAGCTCCCCCCCACCCACAGATACGCAGTATTTT
>medium-sized|13|NA|TRBJ2-3|TRBV20-1
CSASAGYTDTQYF
TGCAGTGCTAGCGCGGGATACACAGATACGCAGTATTTT
>few|16|NA|TRBJ1-5|TRBV4-2
CASSQDAGGRNQPQHF
TGTGCCAGCAGCCAAGATGCGGGAGGTAGAAATCAGCCCCAGCATTTT
>many|16|TRBD2|TRBJ2-1|TRBV5-4
CASSLGREGVYNEQFF
TGTGCCAGCAGCTTGGGTCGGGAGGGCGTCTACAATGAGCAGTTCTTC
>many|16|NA|TRBJ2-3|TRBV6-5
CASSYSSLPSTDTQYF
TGTGCCAGCAGTTACTCTAGTCTTCCTAGCACAGATACGCAGTATTTT
>many|16|TRBD1|TRBJ2-6|TRBV28
CASSTGDFAGANVLTF
TGTGCCAGCTCGACAGGGGACTTCGCGGGGGCCAACGTCCTGACTTTC
>many|15|TRBD1|TRBJ1-6|TRBV20-1
CSVDRSGTGGSPLHF
TGCAGTGTCGACCGGAGCGGGACAGGGGGTTCACCCCTCCACTTT
>few|16|TRBD2|TRBJ2-1|TRBV27
CASSFIPGTSPREQFF
TGTGCCAGCAGTTTCATCCCAGGGACTAGCCCTCGGGAGCAGTTCTTC
>many|13|TRBD2|TRBJ2-3|TRBV2
CASLAASTDTQYF
TGTGCCAGTCTAGCGGCTTCGACAGATACGCAGTATTTT
>NA|11|NA|TRBJ2-7|TRBV28
CASSSTGLRDF
TGTGCCAGCAGTTCAACAGGGTTAAGGGACTTC
>many|14|NA|TRBJ2-7|TRBV18
CASSLGRLPDEQYF
TGTGCCAGCTCACTGGGACGGCTGCCGGACGAGCAGTACTTC
>many|16|TRBD2|TRBJ2-3|TRBV2
CASMTSGGVSTDTQYF
TGTGCCAGCATGACTAGCGGGGGGGTTAGCACAGATACGCAGTATTTT
>once|13|NA|TRBJ2-5|TRBV20-1
CSARDALGQTQYF
TGCAGTGCTAGAGATGCCCTGGGACAGACCCAGTACTTC
>many|16|TRBD2|TRBJ2-5|TRBV11-2
CASSLSSGGQGETQYF
TGTGCCAGCAGCTTGAGTAGCGGGGGGCAGGGGGAGACCCAGTACTTC
>few|14|TRBD1|TRBJ1-2|TRBV20-1
CSALTGPINYGYTF
TGCAGTGCACTGACAGGGCCGATTAACTATGGCTACACCTTC
>NA|14|NA|TRBJ2-5|TRBV5-1
CASSLGRPEETQYF
TGCGCCAGCAGCTTGGGACGGCCAGAAGAGACCCAGTACTTC
>many|16|TRBD1|TRBJ2-4|TRBV18
CASSPDRGSVKNIQYF
TGTGCCAGCTCCCCCGACAGGGGTTCTGTCAAAAACATTCAGTACTTC
>few|16|TRBD2|TRBJ2-1|TRBV11-2
CASSLYTGTSTNEQFF
TGTGCCAGCAGCTTATATACCGGGACTAGTACCAATGAGCAGTTCTTC
>many|12|NA|TRBJ1-2|TRBV20-1
CSALGGYYGYTF
TGCAGTGCCCTCGGCGGGTACTATGGCTACACCTTC
>many|14|NA|TRBJ1-1|TRBV6-6
CASSYSAGVTEAFF
TGTGCCAGCAGTTACTCGGCAGGGGTGACTGAAGCTTTCTTT
>NA|16|NA|TRBJ1-1|TRBV9
CASSVGQGRMNAEAFF
TGTGCCAGCAGCGTTGGGCAGGGAAGGATGAACGCTGAAGCTTTCTTT
>few|17|TRBD2|TRBJ2-7|TRBV5-5
CASSLLAGATSSYEQYF
TGTGCCAGCAGCTTACTAGCGGGAGCCACGAGCTCCTACGAGCAGTACTTC
>many|14|NA|TRBJ2-3|TRBV4-3
CASSQDIATDTQYF
TGCGCCAGCAGCCAAGATATAGCGACAGATACGCAGTATTTT
>many|18|TRBD1|TRBJ2-5|TRBV12-3/TRBV12-4
CASSPGTGFSRFGETQYF
TGTGCCAGCAGCCCCGGGACAGGGTTCTCGCGGTTCGGGGAGACCCAGTACTTC
>NA|13|TRBD1|TRBJ2-1|TRBV2
CASRQGKTNEQFF
TGTGCCAGCAGACAGGGGAAGACCAATGAGCAGTTCTTC
>few|14|NA|TRBJ2-2|TRBV7-9
CASSLQGSTGELFF
TGTGCCAGCAGCTTACAGGGTTCTACCGGGGAGCTGTTTTTT
>few|15|TRBD1|TRBJ2-3|TRBV5-1
CASTSRGRPADTQYF
TGCGCCAGCACCTCCAGGGGGCGTCCGGCCGATACGCAGTATTTT
>many|14|TRBD2|TRBJ2-1|TRBV2
CASETGSGGNEQFF
TGTGCCAGCGAAACGGGTAGCGGGGGCAATGAGCAGTTCTTC
>many|15|NA|TRBJ1-1|TRBV9
CASSVGGSQETEAFF
TGTGCCAGCAGCGTCGGGGGGTCCCAGGAGACTGAAGCTTTCTTT
>many|14|NA|TRBJ1-1|TRBV20-1
CSARVSGLNTEAFF
TGCAGTGCTAGAGTCAGCGGTCTGAACACTGAAGCTTTCTTT
>many|13|TRBD1|TRBJ1-1|TRBV12-3/TRBV12-4
CASGLQGAVEAFF
TGTGCCAGCGGATTACAGGGGGCGGTTGAAGCTTTCTTT
>many|16|TRBD1|TRBJ1-6|TRBV9
CASSGGTGGRNSPLHF
TGTGCCAGCAGCGGGGGGACAGGGGGCAGGAATTCACCCCTCCACTTT
>many|13|TRBD2|TRBJ2-2|TRBV6-5
CASRRTRSGELFF
TGTGCCAGCAGAAGGACTAGGTCCGGGGAGCTGTTTTTT
>few|15|TRBD1|TRBJ2-7|TRBV6-2/TRBV6-3
CASSYHTGAHYEQYF
TGTGCCAGCAGTTACCATACAGGGGCCCACTACGAGCAGTACTTC
>many|18|TRBD2|TRBJ2-5|TRBV20-1
CSARGRETSGSFKETQYF
TGCAGTGCTAGAGGGAGGGAGACTAGCGGGAGTTTTAAAGAGACCCAGTACTTC
>few|12|NA|TRBJ1-1|TRBV18
CASSPLYTEAFF
TGTGCCAGCTCACCCCTATACACTGAAGCTTTCTTT
>NA|13|TRBD2|TRBJ2-1|TRBV20-1
CSAPSVTSGIQFF
TGCAGTGCTCCTTCGGTTACTAGCGGGATACAGTTCTTC
>many|14|NA|TRBJ2-5|TRBV9
CASSVGVGQETQYF
TGTGCCAGCAGCGTAGGGGTAGGGCAAGAGACCCAGTACTTC
>NA|15|NA|TRBJ2-1|TRBV3-1
CASSQGHLRDNQQFF
TGTGCCAGCAGCCAAGGACACCTAAGGGACAATCAGCAGTTCTTC
>many|14|NA|TRBJ2-2|TRBV20-1
CSARRGAYTGELFF
TGCAGTGCTAGAAGGGGGGCGTACACCGGGGAGCTGTTTTTT
>few|11|NA|TRBJ1-2|TRBV6-5
CASGGLDGYTF
TGTGCCAGCGGTGGGTTGGATGGCTACACCTTC
>many|18|NA|TRBJ2-5|TRBV7-8
CASSLKVRVRGDQETQYF
TGTGCCAGCAGCTTAAAAGTGCGGGTGCGGGGCGATCAAGAAACCCAGTACTTC
>few|18|TRBD1|TRBJ1-1|TRBV6-5
CASSYRILNRGGLTEAFF
TGTGCCAGCAGTTACCGCATACTCAACAGGGGTGGACTCACTGAAGCTTTCTTT
>many|10|NA|TRBJ2-3|TRBV5-1
CASNGDTQYF
TGCGCCAGCAATGGCGATACGCAGTATTTT
>few|16|TRBD2|TRBJ2-1|TRBV3-1
CASSQTSGGVRDEQFF
TGTGCCAGCAGCCAAACTAGCGGGGGGGTGCGAGATGAGCAGTTCTTC
>many|14|TRBD2|TRBJ2-7|TRBV4-1
CASSQGDYSYEQYF
TGCGCCAGCAGCCAAGGGGACTACTCCTACGAGCAGTACTTC
>many|15|NA|TRBJ2-7|TRBV5-1
CASSLAGRDHYEQYF
TGCGCCAGCAGCTTGGCCGGCAGGGACCACTACGAGCAGTACTTC
>few|15|TRBD1|TRBJ2-7|TRBV28
CASSTAGGASYEQYF
TGTGCCAGCAGTACTGCAGGGGGCGCCTCCTACGAGCAGTACTTC
>many|15|TRBD1|TRBJ1-3|TRBV4-1
CASSQEGTAGNTIYF
TGCGCCAGCAGCCAAGAGGGGACAGCTGGAAACACCATATATTTT